This TCR beta chain was sequenced in a study of CXCR3-negative and CXCR3-positive naive CD8 T cells. Study summary: There were approximately 150 million TRB reads altogether, and each library had about 1.5 +/- 0.3 million of them.

Whole-study results and caveats: Each naive subset displayed comparably high diversity, whereas memory CD8+ cells displayed much lower diversity. CXCR3-negative naive cells had less hydrophobic TRB CDR3s than did CXCR3-positive naive cells.

In preparing the TRB cDNA libraries, 5' RACE with UMI labels was used. TCRdb re-called the 5' RACE reads, yielding one record per CDR3 amino acid sequence without DNA. The table lists 100,000 to 150,000 distinct CDR3 sequences. CDR3 length equals 16 residues. The germline gives CDR1 DFQATT, CDR2 SNEGSKA (reference sequence). Concerning this clonotype: Its antigen is unidentified.

V usage is TRBV20-1 and J usage is TRBJ2-7; TCRdb outputs TRBD1, but without DNA this stays unchecked. Sequencing was carried out using naive CXCR3- CD8+ T cells from blood. The subset is: CD45RO-CCR7+CD27+CD95- naive CD8+ T cells lacking CXCR3 (TNR3-). This receptor was obtained from a human donor in good health. Some clones in this sample may be carry-over from other donors' samples. CDR3: CSARARQGFSAYEQYF.